The source of this T cell receptor beta chain is a study of T cell responses to AZD1222 COVID-19 vaccine. Findings of the study overall: Researchers took repertoire samples only after the peak T cell response had come. Close to half of spike-specific TCRs reportedly recognize unmutated variant regions. Clonal diversity was possibly underestimated, and white British individuals and females predominated among donors. The number of AZD1222 recipients seropositive at baseline was only five or six.

CDR1 is MDHEN, CDR2 SYDVKM, per germline. The V segment lost 5 bases and the J segment 2 bases; nucleotides outside the gene matches: 11. This CDR3 region has 19 residues. TCRdb's copy holds only in-frame clones and misses some; the assay was immunoSEQ multiplex PCR. The sample has some 150,000 clones, about 92% seen once. Concerning this clone itself: The antigen remains unidentified.

This clonotype was obtained from an adult in good health. V and J are TRBV28 and TRBJ2-1, with 14 bases identical to TRBD2. Material: peripheral blood, obtained on day 0 of MenACWY control vaccination. The CDR3 nucleotides read TGTGCCAGCAGTCCGGGACTAGCGGGAGAGAAGGAGACCTACAATGAGCAGTTCTTC. This encodes CASSPGLAGEKETYNEQFF. The whole variable domain, filled in from reference TRBV28 and TRBJ2-1, reads DVKVTQSSRYLVKRTGEKVFLECVQDMDHENMFWYRQDPGLGLRLIYFSYDVKMKEKGDIPEGYSVSREKKERFSLILESASTNQTSMYLCASSPGLAGEKETYNEQFFGPGTRLTVL.